The T cell receptor (beta chain) under discussion was sequenced for a study of T cell responses to AZD1222 COVID-19 vaccine. Assay used: immunoSEQ multiplex PCR; TCRdb lists only in-frame clones, some missing. In the table there are 90,000 to 150,000 clones, more than 85% of which are singletons. This clone appeared a single time. What it binds is unknown. Distinct nucleotide sequences in the sample also encode this CDR3. Regarding the study as a whole: Donors, mostly white British, included more females; clonal diversity was possibly underestimated. Nearly half of spike-specific TCRs reportedly go after variant regions that carry no mutations.

The CDR3 sequence is 15 residues long. Germline values: CDR1 SGHRS, CDR2 YFSETQ. Trimming took 2 bases from V and 4 from J, leaving 10 bases between them. The V and J genes are TRBV5-1 and TRBJ2-6, with D perhaps TRBD1 or TRBD2 (5 bases each). The clonotype was recovered from an adult in good health. Sequencing used peripheral blood, obtained on day 0 of AZD1222 vaccination. The CDR3 DNA is TGCGCCAGCAGCTTCGGGACGTCCGGGGCCAACGTCCTGACTTTC. It specifies CASSFGTSGANVLTF.